This T cell receptor (beta chain) emerged from a study of T cells after yellow fever vaccination. General study findings and limits: Abundant bulk-derived clonotypes could contaminate FACS-sorted repertoires. It was a small share of clonotypes that appeared in both CD4 and CD8 compartments.

J gave up 4 bases and V 3 bases, and 7 bases lay outside the gene matches. This CDR3 has 17 residues. CDR1 and CDR2 from the germline V gene are LNHNV and YYDKDF (reference sequence). The 5'RACE template-switching step produced TCR cDNA and added a universal primer site and UMIs. TCRdb independently ran MiXCR on the 5' RACE reads; one entry per CDR3 protein. The repertoire holds 150,000 to 200,000 distinct CDR3 sequences, with roughly 11% as singletons. This clonotype was found many times. Antigen: not known. The sequence was obtained from a man younger than 35 who received the YFV17D yellow fever vaccine. The rearrangement joins TRBV15 to TRBJ1-5; TRBD1 matches 12 bases. This specimen was CD8+ T cells sorted from PBMCs, taken 15 days after the yellow fever booster vaccination. The CDR3 nucleotides read TGTGCCACCAGCAGCCGGGACAGGGGGCCTGGGAATCAGCCCCAGCATTTT. Amino acids: CATSSRDRGPGNQPQHF.